This is a list of T cell receptor beta chains from one sample in a study of CD8+ T cells in alopecia areata. Data came from immunoSEQ multiplex PCR; TCRdb stores just in-frame clones and leaves some out. This table holds about 76,000 clones, around 61% found once. The sample in question was CD8+ T cells sorted from blood, obtained at week 24, from a patient treated with tofacitinib. These receptors originate from a human donor with alopecia areata. Each CDR3 is given with its conserved first and last residue.

cdr3_length,v_call,j_call,cdr3_aa
12,TRBV7-6,TRBJ2-3,CASSLPTDTQYF
15,TRBV19,TRBJ2-7,CASSPGATGPYEQYF
13,TRBV13,TRBJ2-1,CASSWGRLNEQFF
13,TRBV30,TRBJ2-1,CAWSLASYNEQFF
11,TRBV7-9,TRBJ1-1,CASSSAPEAFF
17,TRBV4-1,TRBJ2-3,CASSQDRTGASTDTQYF
16,TRBV7-9,TRBJ2-2,CASSLADVLNTGELFF
15,TRBV29-1,TRBJ1-2,CSANAKTGTGKGYTF
16,TRBV13,TRBJ2-2,CASSLEDRGYTGELFF
15,TRBV27,TRBJ1-5,CASSLNRGELESQHF
15,TRBV7-2,TRBJ1-2,CASHDPGQGADGYTF
17,TRBV6-1,TRBJ2-2,CASSEESIRANTGELFF
16,TRBV5-6,TRBJ2-1,CASSLGGGLSYNEQFF
15,TRBV7-2,TRBJ2-5,CASSLGGGAQETQYF
16,TRBV28,TRBJ2-1,CASRLGGPSSYNEQFF
18,TRBV7-2,TRBJ2-5,CASSFGLAGALPQETQYF
15,TRBV5-6,TRBJ2-7,CASRVGSGRGYEQYF
14,TRBV29-1,TRBJ2-3,CSVVGGVRTDTQYF
15,TRBV27,TRBJ1-1,CASSLSGWGGTEAFF
17,TRBV5-1,TRBJ2-1,CASSLAPPAVLYNEQFF
13,TRBV29-1,TRBJ2-7,CSARGQTSYEQYF
13,TRBV10-1,TRBJ1-3,CASSEMVGNTIYF
14,TRBV9,TRBJ2-3,CASSGSGSTDTQYF
15,TRBV4-3,TRBJ2-1,CASSQDLDSYNEQFF
15,TRBV27,TRBJ2-3,CASSLAASNTDTQYF
13,TRBV5-1,TRBJ2-2,CASSPGGTGELFF
15,TRBV7-9,TRBJ1-2,CASSLALEGVAGYTF
16,TRBV27,TRBJ2-1,CASSLVSGVSYNEQFF
14,TRBV5-1,TRBJ2-1,CASSLVVLAVEQFF
14,TRBV30,TRBJ1-1,CAWSFLGGDTEAFF
14,TRBV29-1,TRBJ2-1,CSVEDLRTYNEQFF
15,TRBV19,TRBJ2-1,CASSIVGTDYNEQFF
13,TRBV5-1,TRBJ2-7,CASSSGAAYEQYF
14,TRBV4-1,TRBJ1-5,CASSQEGDVEPQHF
14,TRBV4-3,TRBJ1-6,CASSQATGNSPLHF
14,TRBV27,TRBJ2-1,CASSPLSSYNEQFF
12,TRBV10-2,TRBJ2-1,CASSGLEMSQFF
13,TRBV5-6,TRBJ2-7,CASSQTSGYEQYF
18,TRBV5-5,TRBJ2-2,CASSLRFYEGPNTGELFF
14,TRBV27,TRBJ2-7,CASSFGDRDYEQYF
14,TRBV9,TRBJ1-4,CASSPRQGEEKLFF
14,TRBV30,TRBJ2-7,CAWRATGRSYEQYF
15,TRBV4-2,TRBJ2-2,CASSRPGTGEGELFF
14,TRBV4-3,TRBJ2-3,CASSDGGYTDTQYF
17,TRBV15,TRBJ1-5,CATSREGWGERNQPQHF
12,TRBV30,TRBJ1-1,CAWSDRGRIAFF
13,TRBV5-6,TRBJ2-1,CASSLVGGDEQFF
11,TRBV20-1,TRBJ2-7,CSARDGYEQYF
15,TRBV4-1,TRBJ1-2,CASSSLTGESYGYTF
13,TRBV27,TRBJ1-5,CASSLRDSQPQHF
20,TRBV19,TRBJ2-6,CASSIDLLEATYSGANVLTF
12,TRBV13,TRBJ2-2,CASSSVTGELFF
12,TRBV4-1,TRBJ2-3,CASSRASDTQYF
13,TRBV29-1,TRBJ2-1,CSVEGQVYNEQFF
18,TRBV9,TRBJ2-2,CASSVEVGLAVNTGELFF
16,TRBV7-9,TRBJ2-1,CASSSSGGLSYNEQFF
16,TRBV28,TRBJ2-1,CASSFSTGIFYNEQFF
12,TRBV6-5,TRBJ2-1,CASSYSSDEQFF
18,TRBV18,TRBJ1-1,CASSPRGRGLVGDTEAFF
16,TRBV4-2,TRBJ2-1,CASSPYLAGSYNEQFF